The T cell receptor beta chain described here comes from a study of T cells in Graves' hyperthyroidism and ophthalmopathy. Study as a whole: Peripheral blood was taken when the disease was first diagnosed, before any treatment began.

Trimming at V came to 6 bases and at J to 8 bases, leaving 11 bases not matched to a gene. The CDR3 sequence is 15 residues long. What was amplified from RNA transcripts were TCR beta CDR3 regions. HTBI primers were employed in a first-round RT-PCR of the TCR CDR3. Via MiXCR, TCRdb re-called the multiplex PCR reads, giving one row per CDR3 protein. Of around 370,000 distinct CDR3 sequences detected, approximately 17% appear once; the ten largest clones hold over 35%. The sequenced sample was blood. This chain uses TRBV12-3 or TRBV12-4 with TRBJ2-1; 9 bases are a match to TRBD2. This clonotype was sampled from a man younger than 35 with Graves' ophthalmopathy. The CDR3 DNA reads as TGTGCCAGCAGCCTCAAGCGGGGGGTTCGGGATGAGCAGTTCTTC. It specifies CASSLKRGVRDEQFF.